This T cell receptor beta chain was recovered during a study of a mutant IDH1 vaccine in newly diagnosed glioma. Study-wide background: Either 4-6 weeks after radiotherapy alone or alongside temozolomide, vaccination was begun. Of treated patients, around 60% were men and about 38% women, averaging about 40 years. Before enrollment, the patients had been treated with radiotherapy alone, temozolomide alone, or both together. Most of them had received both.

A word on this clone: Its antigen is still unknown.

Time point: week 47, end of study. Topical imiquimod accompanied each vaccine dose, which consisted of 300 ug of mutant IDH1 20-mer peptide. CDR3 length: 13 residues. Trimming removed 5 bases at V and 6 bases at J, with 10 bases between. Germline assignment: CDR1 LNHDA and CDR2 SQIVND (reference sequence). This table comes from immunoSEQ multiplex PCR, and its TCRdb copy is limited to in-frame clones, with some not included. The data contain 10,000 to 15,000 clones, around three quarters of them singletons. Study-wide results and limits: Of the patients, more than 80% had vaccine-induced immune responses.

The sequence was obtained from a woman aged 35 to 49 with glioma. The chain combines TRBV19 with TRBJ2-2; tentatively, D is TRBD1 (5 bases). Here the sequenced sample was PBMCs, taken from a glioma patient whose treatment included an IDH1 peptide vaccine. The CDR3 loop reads CASSFKTAGELFF. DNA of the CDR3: TGTGCCAGTAGTTTCAAGACAGCCGGGGAGCTGTTTTTT.